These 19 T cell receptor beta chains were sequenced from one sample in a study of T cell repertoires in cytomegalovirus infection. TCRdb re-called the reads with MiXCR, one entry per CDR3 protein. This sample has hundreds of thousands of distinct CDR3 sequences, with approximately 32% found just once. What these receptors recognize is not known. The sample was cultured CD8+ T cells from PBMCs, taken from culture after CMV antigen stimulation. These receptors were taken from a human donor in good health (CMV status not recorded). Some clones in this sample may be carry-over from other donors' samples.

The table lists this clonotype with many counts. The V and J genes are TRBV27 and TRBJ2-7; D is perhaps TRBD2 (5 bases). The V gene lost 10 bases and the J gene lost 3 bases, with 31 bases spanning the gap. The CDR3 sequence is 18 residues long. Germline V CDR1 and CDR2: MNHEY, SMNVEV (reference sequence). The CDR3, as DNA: TGTGCCAACGTTCTCCCTCGGACTGGCAGGCAACCGATCTACGAGCAGTACGTC. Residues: CANVLPRTGRQPIYEQYV.

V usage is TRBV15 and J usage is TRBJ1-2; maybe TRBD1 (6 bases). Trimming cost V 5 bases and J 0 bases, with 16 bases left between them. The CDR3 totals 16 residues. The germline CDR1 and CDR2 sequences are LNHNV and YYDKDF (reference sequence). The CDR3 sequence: CATSAVPKGANYGYTF. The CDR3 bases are TGTGCCACCAGCGCCGTCCCCAAGGGGGCTAACTATGGCTACACCTTC.

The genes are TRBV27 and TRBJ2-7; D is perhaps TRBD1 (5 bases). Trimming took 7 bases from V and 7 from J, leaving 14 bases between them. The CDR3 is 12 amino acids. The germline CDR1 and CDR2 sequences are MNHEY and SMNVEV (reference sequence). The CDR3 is CASNSGSGEQYF. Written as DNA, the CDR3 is TGTGCCAGCAACTCAGGTTCAGGGGAGCAGTACTTC.

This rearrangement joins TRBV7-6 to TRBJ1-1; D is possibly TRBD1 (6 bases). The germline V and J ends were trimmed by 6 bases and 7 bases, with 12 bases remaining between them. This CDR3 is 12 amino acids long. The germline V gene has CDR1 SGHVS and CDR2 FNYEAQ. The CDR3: CASRPGQNEAFF. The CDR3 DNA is TGTGCCAGCAGACCTGGACAGAATGAAGCTTTCTTT.

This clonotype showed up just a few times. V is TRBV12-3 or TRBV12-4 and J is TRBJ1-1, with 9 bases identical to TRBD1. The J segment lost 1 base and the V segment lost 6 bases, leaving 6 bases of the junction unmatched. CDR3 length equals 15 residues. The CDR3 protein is CASRPGTGRNTEAFF. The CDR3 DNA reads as TGTGCCAGCAGGCCCGGGACAGGGAGGAACACTGAAGCTTTCTTT.

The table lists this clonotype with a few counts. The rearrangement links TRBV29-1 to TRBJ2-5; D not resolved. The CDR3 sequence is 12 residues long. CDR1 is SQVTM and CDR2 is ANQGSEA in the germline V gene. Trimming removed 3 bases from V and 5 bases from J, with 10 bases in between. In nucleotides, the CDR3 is TGCAGCGTTGATTTCATGACGGAGACCCAGTACTTC. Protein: CSVDFMTETQYF.

CDR3 loop: CASSLWSRADEQYF. In DNA form, the CDR3 reads TGTGCCAGCAGCTTATGGAGTAGGGCCGACGAGCAGTACTTC. The chain combines TRBV7-6 with TRBJ2-7; no clear D. This CDR3 contains 14 residues. The germline CDR1 and CDR2 sequences are SGHVS and FNYEAQ. Trimming shortened V by 2 bases and J by 5 bases, and 13 bases separated the two germline ends.

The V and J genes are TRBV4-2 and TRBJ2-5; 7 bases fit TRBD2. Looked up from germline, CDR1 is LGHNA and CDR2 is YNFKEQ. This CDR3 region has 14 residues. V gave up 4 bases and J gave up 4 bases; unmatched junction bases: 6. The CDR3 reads CASSPGPGGETQYF. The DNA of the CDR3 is TGTGCCAGCAGCCCGGGGCCGGGGGGAGAGACCCAGTACTTC.

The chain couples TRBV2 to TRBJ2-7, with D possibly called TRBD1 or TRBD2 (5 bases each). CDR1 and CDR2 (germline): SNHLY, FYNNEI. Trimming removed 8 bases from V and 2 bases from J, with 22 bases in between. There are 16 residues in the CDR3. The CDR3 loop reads CASALVGAGNAYEQYV. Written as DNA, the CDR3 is TGTGCCAGCGCCCTTGTCGGGGCAGGTAATGCCTACGAGCAGTACGTC.

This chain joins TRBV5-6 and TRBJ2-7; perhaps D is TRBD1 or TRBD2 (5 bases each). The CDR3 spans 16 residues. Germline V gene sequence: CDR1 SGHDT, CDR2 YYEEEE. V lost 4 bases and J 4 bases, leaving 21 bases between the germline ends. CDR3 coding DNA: TGTGCCAGCAGCCACGGCCGGGACGCCCTTTTGTACGAGCAGTACGTC. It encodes CASSHGRDALLYEQYV.

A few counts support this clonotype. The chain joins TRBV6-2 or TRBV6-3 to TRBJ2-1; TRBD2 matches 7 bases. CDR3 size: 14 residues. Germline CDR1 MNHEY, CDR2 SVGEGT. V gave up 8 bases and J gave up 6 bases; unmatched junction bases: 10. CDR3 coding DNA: TGTGCCAGCTCCTACTTGACTAGCTCCAATGAGCAGTTCTTC. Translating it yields CASSYLTSSNEQFF.

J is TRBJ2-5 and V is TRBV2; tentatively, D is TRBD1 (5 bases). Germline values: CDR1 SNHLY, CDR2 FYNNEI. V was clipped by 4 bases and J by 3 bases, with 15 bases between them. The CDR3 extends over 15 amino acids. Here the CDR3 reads CASSADTTLEETQYF. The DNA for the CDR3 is TGTGCCAGCAGTGCGGACACCACTTTAGAAGAGACCCAGTACTTC. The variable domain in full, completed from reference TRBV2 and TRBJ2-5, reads EPEVTQTPSHQVTQMGQEVILRCVPISNHLYFYWYRQILGQKVEFLVSFYNNEISEKSEIFDDQFSVERPDGSNFTLKIRSTKLEDSAMYFCASSADTTLEETQYFGPGTRLLVL.

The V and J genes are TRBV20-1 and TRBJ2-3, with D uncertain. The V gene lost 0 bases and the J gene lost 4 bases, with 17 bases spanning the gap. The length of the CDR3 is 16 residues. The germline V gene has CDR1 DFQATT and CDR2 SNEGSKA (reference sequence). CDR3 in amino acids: CSARDLGSYPPDTQYF. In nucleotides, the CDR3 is TGCAGTGCTAGAGATCTAGGTAGCTACCCCCCAGATACGCAGTATTTT.

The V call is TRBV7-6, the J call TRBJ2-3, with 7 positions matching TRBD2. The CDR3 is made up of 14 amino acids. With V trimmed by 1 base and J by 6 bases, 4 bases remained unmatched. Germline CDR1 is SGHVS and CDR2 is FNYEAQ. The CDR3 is CASSLGGGVDTQYF. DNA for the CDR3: TGTGCCAGCAGCTTAGGGGGGGGTGTTGATACGCAGTATTTT.

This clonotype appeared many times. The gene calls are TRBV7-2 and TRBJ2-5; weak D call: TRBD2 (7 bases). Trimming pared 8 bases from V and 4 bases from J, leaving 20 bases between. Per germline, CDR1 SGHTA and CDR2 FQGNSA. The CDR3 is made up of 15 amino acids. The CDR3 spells CASEREGEGRETQYF. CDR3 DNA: TGTGCCAGCGAGAGGGAGGGGGAGGGAAGAGAGACCCAGTACTTC. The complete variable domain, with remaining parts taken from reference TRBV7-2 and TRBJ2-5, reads GAGVSQSPSNKVTEKGKDVELRCDPISGHTALYWYRQSLGQGLEFLIYFQGNSAPDKSGLPSDRFSAERTGGSVSTLTIQRTQQEDSAVYLCASEREGEGRETQYFGPGTRLLVL.

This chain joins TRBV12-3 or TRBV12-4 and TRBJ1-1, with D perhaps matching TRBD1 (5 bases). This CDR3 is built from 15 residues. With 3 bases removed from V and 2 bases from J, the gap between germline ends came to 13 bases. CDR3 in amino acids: CASSFRPGSNTEAFF. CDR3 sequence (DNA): TGTGCCAGCAGTTTCAGACCAGGGTCCAACACTGAAGCTTTCTTT.

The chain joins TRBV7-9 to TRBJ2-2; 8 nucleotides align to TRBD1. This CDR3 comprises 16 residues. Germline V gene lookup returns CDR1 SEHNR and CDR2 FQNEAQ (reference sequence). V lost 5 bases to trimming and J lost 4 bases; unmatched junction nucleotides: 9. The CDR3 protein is CASSDRQGIVTGELFF. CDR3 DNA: TGTGCCAGCAGCGACCGACAGGGGATAGTCACCGGGGAGCTGTTTTTT.

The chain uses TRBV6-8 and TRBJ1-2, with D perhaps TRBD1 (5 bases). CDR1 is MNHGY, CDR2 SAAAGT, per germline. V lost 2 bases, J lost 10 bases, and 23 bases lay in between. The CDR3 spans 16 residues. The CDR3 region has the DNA TGTGCCAGCAGTTACCGGCTGGACAATCCTTTCCACTACTACACCTTC. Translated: CASSYRLDNPFHYYTF.

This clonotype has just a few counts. The CDR3, as DNA: TGTGCCAGCAGTGAAGAGTGGGGAATGCGGGAGCAGTACTTC. Translation: CASSEEWGMREQYF. The rearrangement links TRBV6-1 to TRBJ2-7; no firm D call. The length of the CDR3 is 14 residues. Germline-derived CDR1 and CDR2 are MNHNS and SASEGT. Deletions cut 1 base from V and 7 bases from J, with 14 bases between.